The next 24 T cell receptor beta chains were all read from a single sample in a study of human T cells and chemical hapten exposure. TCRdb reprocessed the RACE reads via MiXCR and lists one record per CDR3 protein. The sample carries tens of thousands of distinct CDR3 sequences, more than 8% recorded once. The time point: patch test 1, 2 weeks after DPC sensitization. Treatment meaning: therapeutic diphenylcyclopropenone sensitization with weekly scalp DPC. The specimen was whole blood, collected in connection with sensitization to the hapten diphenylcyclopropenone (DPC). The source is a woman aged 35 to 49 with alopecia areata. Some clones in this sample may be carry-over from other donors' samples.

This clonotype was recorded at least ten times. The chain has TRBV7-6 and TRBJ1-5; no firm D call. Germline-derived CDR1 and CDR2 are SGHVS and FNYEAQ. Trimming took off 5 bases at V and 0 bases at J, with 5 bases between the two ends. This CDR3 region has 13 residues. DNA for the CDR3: TGTGCCAGCAGCCCGGATAGCAATCAGCCCCAGCATTTT. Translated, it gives CASSPDSNQPQHF.

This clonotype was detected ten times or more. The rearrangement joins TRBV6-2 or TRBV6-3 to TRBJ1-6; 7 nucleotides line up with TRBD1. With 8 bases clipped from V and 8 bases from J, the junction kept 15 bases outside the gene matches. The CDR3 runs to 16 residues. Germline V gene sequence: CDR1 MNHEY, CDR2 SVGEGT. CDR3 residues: CASWSSDREGDSPLHF. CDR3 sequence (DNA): TGTGCCAGCTGGTCGTCCGACAGGGAAGGAGATTCACCCCTCCACTTT.

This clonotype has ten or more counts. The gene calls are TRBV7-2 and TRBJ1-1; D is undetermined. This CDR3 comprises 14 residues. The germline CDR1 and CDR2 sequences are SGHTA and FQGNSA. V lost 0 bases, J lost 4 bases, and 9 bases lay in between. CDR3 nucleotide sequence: TGTGCCAGCAGCTTAGCCCCGGGAATCACTGAAGCTTTCTTT. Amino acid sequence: CASSLAPGITEAFF.

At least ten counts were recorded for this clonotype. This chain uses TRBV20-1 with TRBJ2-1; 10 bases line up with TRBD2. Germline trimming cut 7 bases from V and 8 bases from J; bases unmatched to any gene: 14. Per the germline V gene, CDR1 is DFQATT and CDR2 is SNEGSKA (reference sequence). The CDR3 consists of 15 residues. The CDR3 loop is CSGLAGETTFYEQFF. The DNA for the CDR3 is TGCAGTGGCCTAGCGGGGGAGACGACATTTTATGAGCAGTTCTTC.

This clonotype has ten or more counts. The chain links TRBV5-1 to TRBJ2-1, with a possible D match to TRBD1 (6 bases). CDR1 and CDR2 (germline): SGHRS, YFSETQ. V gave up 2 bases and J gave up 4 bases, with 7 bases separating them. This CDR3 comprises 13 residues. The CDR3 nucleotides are TGCGCCAGCAGCTTCGGGACATACAATGAGCAGTTCTTC. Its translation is CASSFGTYNEQFF.

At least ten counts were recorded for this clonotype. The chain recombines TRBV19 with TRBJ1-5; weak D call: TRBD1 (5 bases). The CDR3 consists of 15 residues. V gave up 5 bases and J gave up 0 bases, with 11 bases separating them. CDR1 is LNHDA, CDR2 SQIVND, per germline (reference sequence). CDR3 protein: CASSLTDYSNQPQHF. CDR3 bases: TGTGCCAGTAGTCTGACAGACTATAGCAATCAGCCCCAGCATTTT. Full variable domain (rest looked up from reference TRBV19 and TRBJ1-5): DGGITQSPKYLFRKEGQNVTLSCEQNLNHDAMYWYRQDPGQGLRLIYYSQIVNDFQKGDIAEGYSVSREKKESFPLTVTSAQKNPTAFYLCASSLTDYSNQPQHFGDGTRLSIL.

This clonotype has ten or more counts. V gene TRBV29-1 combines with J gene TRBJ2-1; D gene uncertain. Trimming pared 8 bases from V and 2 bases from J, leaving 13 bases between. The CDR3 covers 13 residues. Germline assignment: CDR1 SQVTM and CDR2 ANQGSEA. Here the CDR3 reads CSFPRVPYNEQFF. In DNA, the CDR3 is TGCAGCTTCCCAAGGGTACCCTACAATGAGCAGTTCTTC.

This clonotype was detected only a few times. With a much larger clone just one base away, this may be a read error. The CDR3 bases are TGTGCCTGCAGTTACGGGGAATATAGCAATCAGCCCCAGCATTTT. Translation gives CACSYGEYSNQPQHF. V usage is TRBV6-2 or TRBV6-3 and J usage is TRBJ1-5; D remains unclear. The CDR3 has 15 residues. The germline CDR1 and CDR2 sequences are MNHEY and SVGEGT.

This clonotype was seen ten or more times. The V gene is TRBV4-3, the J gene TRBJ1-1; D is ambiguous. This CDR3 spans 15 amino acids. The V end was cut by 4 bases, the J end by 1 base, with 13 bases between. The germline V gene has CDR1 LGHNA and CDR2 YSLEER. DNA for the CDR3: TGCGCCAGCAGCCTTAAAGAGAGAGGGAACACTGAAGCTTTCTTT. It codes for CASSLKERGNTEAFF.

This chain's CDR3 is CASSVGLAGNEQFF. CDR3 nucleotides: TGTGCCAGCAGCGTGGGGCTAGCGGGCAATGAGCAGTTCTTC. The rearrangement joins TRBV3-1 to TRBJ2-1; 8 nucleotides line up with TRBD2. The CDR3 sequence is 14 residues long. Unmatched junction bases numbered 6, after V lost 5 bases and J lost 6 bases. Germline V gene data show CDR1 as LGHDT and CDR2 as YNNKEL (reference sequence).

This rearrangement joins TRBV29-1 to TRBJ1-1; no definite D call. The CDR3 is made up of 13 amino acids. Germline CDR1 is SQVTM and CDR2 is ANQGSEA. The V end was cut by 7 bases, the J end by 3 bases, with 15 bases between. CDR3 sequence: CSGEAKEDTEAFF. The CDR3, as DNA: TGCAGCGGGGAGGCCAAAGAGGACACTGAAGCTTTCTTT.

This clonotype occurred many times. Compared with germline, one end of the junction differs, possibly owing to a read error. The chain's CDR3 is CSARGLAGSSYEQYF. The CDR3 nucleotides are TGCAGTGCCAGAGGGCTAGCGGGGAGCTCCTACGAGCAGTACTTC. This chain connects TRBV20-1 to TRBJ2-7; 9 bases fit TRBD2. Looked up from germline, CDR1 is DFQATT and CDR2 is SNEGSKA (reference sequence). The CDR3 contains 15 residues.

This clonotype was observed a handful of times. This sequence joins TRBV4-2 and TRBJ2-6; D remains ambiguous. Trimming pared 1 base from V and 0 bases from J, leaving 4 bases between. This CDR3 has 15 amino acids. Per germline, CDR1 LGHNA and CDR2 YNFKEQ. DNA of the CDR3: TGTGCCAGCAGCCAAGCACGCTCTGGGGCCAACGTCCTGACTTTC. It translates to CASSQARSGANVLTF.

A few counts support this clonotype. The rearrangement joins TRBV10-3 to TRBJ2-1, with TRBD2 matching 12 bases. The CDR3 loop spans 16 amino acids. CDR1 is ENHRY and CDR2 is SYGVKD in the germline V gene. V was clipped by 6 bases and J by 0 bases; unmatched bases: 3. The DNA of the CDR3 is TGTGCCATCAGCGGGACTAGCGGGCACTCCTACAATGAGCAGTTCTTC. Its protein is CAISGTSGHSYNEQFF.

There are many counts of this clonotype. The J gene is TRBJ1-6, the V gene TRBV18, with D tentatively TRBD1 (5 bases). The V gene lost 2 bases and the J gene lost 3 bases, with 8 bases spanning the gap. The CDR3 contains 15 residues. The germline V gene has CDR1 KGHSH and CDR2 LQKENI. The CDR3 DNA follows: TGTGCCAGCTCACCAGCCAGGGACTATAATTCACCCCTCCACTTT. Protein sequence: CASSPARDYNSPLHF. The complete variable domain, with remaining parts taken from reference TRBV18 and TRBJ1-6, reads NAGVMQNPRHLVRRRGQEARLRCSPMKGHSHVYWYRQLPEEGLKFMVYLQKENIIDESGMPKERFSAEFPKEGPSILRIQQVVRGDSAAYFCASSPARDYNSPLHFGNGTRLTVT.

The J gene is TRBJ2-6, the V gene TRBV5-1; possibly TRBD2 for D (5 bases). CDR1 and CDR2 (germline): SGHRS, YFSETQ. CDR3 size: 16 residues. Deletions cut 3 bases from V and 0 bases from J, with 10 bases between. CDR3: CASSWRPSSGANVLTF. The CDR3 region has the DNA TGCGCCAGCAGCTGGAGGCCCAGCTCTGGGGCCAACGTCCTGACTTTC.

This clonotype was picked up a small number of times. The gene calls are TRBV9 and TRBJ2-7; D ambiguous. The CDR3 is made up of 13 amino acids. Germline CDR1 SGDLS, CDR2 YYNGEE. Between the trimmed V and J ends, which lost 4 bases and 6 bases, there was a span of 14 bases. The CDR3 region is CASSLSSAAEQYF. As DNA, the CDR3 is TGTGCCAGCAGCCTCTCTTCGGCGGCCGAGCAGTACTTC.

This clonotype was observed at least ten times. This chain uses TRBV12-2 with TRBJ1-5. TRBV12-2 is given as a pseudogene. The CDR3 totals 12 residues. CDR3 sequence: CASHGVGQPQHF. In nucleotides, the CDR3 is TGTGCAAGCCACGGGGTGGGGCAGCCCCAGCATTTT.

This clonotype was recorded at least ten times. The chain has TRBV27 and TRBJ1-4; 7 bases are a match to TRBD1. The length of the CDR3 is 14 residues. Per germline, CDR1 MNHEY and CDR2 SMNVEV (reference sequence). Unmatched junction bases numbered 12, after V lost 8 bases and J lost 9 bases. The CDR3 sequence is CASRKAGGIQKLFF. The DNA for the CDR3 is TGTGCCAGCCGCAAGGCAGGGGGGATACAAAAACTGTTTTTT. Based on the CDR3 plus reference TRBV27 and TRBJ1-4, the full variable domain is EAQVTQNPRYLITVTGKKLTVTCSQNMNHEYMSWYRQDPGLGLRQIYYSMNVEVTDKGDVPEGYKVSRKEKRNFPLILESPSPNQTSLYFCASRKAGGIQKLFFGSGTQLSVL.

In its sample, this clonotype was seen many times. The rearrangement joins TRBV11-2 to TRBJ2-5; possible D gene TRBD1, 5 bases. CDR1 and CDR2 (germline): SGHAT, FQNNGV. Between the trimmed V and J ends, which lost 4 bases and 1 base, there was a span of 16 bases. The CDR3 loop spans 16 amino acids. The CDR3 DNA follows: TGTGCCAGCAGCTCAGGGTCCGCGCAGGGCCAAGAGACCCAGTACTTC. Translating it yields CASSSGSAQGQETQYF.

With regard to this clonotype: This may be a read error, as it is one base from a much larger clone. The CDR3 protein is CASSLTPGDSWGYEQFF. CDR3 DNA: TGCGCCAGCAGCCTTACTCCAGGGGACTCCTGGGGCTATGAGCAGTTCTTC. This chain connects TRBV5-1 to TRBJ2-1, with D perhaps matching TRBD1 or TRBD2 (6 bases each). Germline assignment: CDR1 SGHRS and CDR2 YFSETQ. The germline V and J ends were trimmed by 4 bases and 8 bases, with 25 bases remaining between them. CDR3 length: 17 residues.

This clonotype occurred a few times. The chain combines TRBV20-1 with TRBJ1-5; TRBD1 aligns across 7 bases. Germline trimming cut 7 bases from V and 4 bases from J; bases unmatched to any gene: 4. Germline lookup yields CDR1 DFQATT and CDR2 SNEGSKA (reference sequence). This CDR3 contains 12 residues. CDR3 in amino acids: CSGGRGNQPQHF. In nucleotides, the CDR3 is TGCAGTGGGGGCAGGGGGAATCAGCCCCAGCATTTT.

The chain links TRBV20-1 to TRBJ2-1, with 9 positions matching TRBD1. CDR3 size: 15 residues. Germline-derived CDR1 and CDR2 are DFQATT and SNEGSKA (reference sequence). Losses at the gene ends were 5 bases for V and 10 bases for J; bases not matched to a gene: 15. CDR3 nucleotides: TGCAGTGCTGGCCCCCGGGACAGGGAGGGGTACGAGCAGTTCTTC. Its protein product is CSAGPRDREGYEQFF.

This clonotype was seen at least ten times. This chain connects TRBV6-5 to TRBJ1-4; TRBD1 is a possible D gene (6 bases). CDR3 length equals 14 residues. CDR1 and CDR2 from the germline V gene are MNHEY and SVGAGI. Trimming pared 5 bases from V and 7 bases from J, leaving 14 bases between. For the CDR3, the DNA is TGTGCCAGCAGTCCCCAGGGGCGTGTTGAAAAACTGTTTTTT. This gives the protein CASSPQGRVEKLFF.